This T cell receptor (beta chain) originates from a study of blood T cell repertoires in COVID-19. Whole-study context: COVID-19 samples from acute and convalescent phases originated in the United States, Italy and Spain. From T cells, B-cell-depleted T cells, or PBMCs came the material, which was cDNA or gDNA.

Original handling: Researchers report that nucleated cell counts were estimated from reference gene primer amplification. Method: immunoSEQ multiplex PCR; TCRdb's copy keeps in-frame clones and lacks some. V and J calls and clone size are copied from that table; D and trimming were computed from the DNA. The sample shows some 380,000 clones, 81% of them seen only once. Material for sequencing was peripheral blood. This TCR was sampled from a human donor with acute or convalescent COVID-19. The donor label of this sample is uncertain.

The CDR3 sequence: CASSQGVAGGLRQYF. CDR3 sequence (DNA): TGTGCCAGCAGCCAAGGAGTAGCGGGAGGGCTAAGGCAGTACTTC. The chain uses TRBV3-1 (or the pseudogene TRBV3-2) and TRBJ2-7, with 11 bases matching TRBD2. The V gene's germline CDR1 is LGHDT and CDR2 YNNKEL (reference sequence). With 1 base clipped from V and 9 bases from J, the junction kept 8 bases outside the gene matches. The CDR3 consists of 15 residues.